What follows are 23 T cell receptor beta chains derived from one specimen sequenced in a study of graft-versus-host responses after intestinal transplantation (dated by TCRdb to the early 2020s). Library preparation employed the immunoSEQ multiplex PCR assay. TCRdb took over this immuneACCESS table, retaining in-frame rearrangements with V and J assigned. Such tables are incomplete; in checked studies, under half of the missing clones stem from an unresolved V gene, and the remainder is unexplained. The sample contains approximately 85,000 clones, about 91% of them found a single time. The ten largest clonotypes hold 7.6% of the sample. Read against the paper, the sample's time point label means: cells obtained before transplantation from donor or recipient. Their antigens remain unidentified. This specimen was unstimulated CD8+ T cells sorted from spleen or lymph node cells, taken before transplant. Every receptor here comes from a human donor who was the organ donor for an intestinal transplant.

This rearrangement joins TRBV27 to TRBJ1-2; D is ambiguous. The CDR3 is made up of 13 amino acids. V was clipped by 5 bases and J by 4 bases, with 11 bases between them. Germline lookup yields CDR1 MNHEY and CDR2 SMNVEV (reference sequence). In nucleotides, the CDR3 is TGTGCCAGCAGTCCTATGGCCCCCTATGGCTACACCTTC. This gives the protein CASSPMAPYGYTF.

The chain has TRBV9 and TRBJ2-7; D is undetermined. With 0 bases removed from V and 1 base from J, the gap between germline ends came to 8 bases. Germline lookup yields CDR1 SGDLS and CDR2 YYNGEE. This CDR3 is 14 amino acids long. The CDR3 protein is CASSVGSPSYEQYF. The CDR3 DNA reads as TGTGCCAGCAGCGTAGGGAGCCCATCCTACGAGCAGTACTTC. Full variable domain (outside the CDR3, taken from reference TRBV9 and TRBJ2-7): DSGVTQTPKHLITATGQRVTLRCSPRSGDLSVYWYQQSLDQGLQFLIQYYNGEERAKGNILERFSAQQFPDLHSELNLSSLELGDSALYFCASSVGSPSYEQYFGPGTRLTVT.

This clone was observed a single time. V is TRBV12-5 and J is TRBJ2-1, with D possibly being TRBD2 (5 bases). Trimming cost V 4 bases and J 2 bases, with 6 bases left between them. The CDR3 consists of 13 residues. Germline V lookup: CDR1 LGHNT, CDR2 FRNRAP. The CDR3 region has the DNA TGTGCTAGTGGTTGGGAGACCTACAATGAGCAGTTCTTC. Translating gives CASGWETYNEQFF.

V usage is TRBV5-6 and J usage is TRBJ1-2; a possible D gene is TRBD1 (5 bases). Germline V gene data show CDR1 as SGHDT and CDR2 as YYEEEE. Trimming took off 0 bases at V and 4 bases at J, with 10 bases between the two ends. This CDR3 has 14 residues. The CDR3 is CASSLVQGLYGYTF. DNA for the CDR3: TGTGCCAGCAGCTTGGTGCAGGGTCTCTATGGCTACACCTTC.

The gene calls are TRBV13 and TRBJ1-1, with D possibly being TRBD1 (6 bases). Germline-derived CDR1 and CDR2 are PRHDT and FYEKMQ (reference sequence). This CDR3 contains 13 residues. Trimming took 5 bases from V and 3 from J, leaving 10 bases between them. This CDR3 is CASSPRGYTEAFF. DNA for the CDR3: TGTGCCAGCAGCCCCAGGGGATACACTGAAGCTTTCTTT.

The V call is TRBV19, the J call TRBJ1-6, with a possible D match to TRBD1 (5 bases). V was trimmed by 4 bases and J by 3 bases, leaving 10 bases between them. The germline gives CDR1 LNHDA, CDR2 SQIVND (reference sequence). The CDR3 loop spans 15 amino acids. The CDR3 reads CASSTVRDYNSPLHF. The CDR3 nucleotides read TGTGCCAGTAGTACCGTCAGGGACTATAATTCACCCCTCCACTTT.

The genes are TRBV5-1 and TRBJ2-2; D is perhaps TRBD1 or TRBD2 (5 bases each). The V gene's germline CDR1 is SGHRS and CDR2 YFSETQ. With 4 bases removed from V and 7 bases from J, the gap between germline ends came to 23 bases. The CDR3 length is 17 residues. The CDR3 DNA reads as TGCGCCAGCAGCCTCCGCGCCCCAGGGACGGTGGTCGGGGAGCTGTTTTTT. Protein sequence: CASSLRAPGTVVGELFF.

The rearrangement joins TRBV2 to TRBJ1-2; D possibly corresponds to TRBD1 (5 bases). The germline V gene encodes CDR1 SNHLY and CDR2 FYNNEI. The germline V and J ends were trimmed by 9 bases and 2 bases, with 25 bases remaining between them. The CDR3 covers 17 residues. The CDR3 protein is CARSSSATAPRNYGYTF. Here the CDR3 DNA reads TGTGCCAGAAGTTCCTCAGCGACAGCTCCCCGCAACTATGGCTACACCTTC.

This chain links TRBV27 with TRBJ1-5; D is perhaps TRBD1 (6 bases). V shed 5 bases and J shed 0 bases, with 8 bases lying between them. CDR3 size: 14 residues. CDR1 MNHEY and CDR2 SMNVEV come from the germline V gene (reference sequence). The CDR3 sequence is CASSRTVSNQPQHF. Written as DNA, the CDR3 is TGTGCCAGCAGTCGGACAGTTAGCAATCAGCCCCAGCATTTT.

The V and J genes are TRBV6-5 and TRBJ1-4, with a tentative D call TRBD1 (5 bases). The V gene lost 2 bases and the J gene lost 8 bases, with 9 bases spanning the gap. CDR1 is MNHEY and CDR2 is SVGAGI in the germline V gene. The CDR3 contains 13 residues. The CDR3 DNA reads TGTGCCAGCAGTTACGTGGCAGGGGAAAAACTGTTTTTT. The encoded protein is CASSYVAGEKLFF.

This sequence joins TRBV27 and TRBJ1-5; D call uncertain. Trimming left V 3 bases short and J 2 bases short, with 5 bases between. In germline, CDR1 is MNHEY, CDR2 SMNVEV (reference sequence). The CDR3 contains 13 residues. The CDR3 DNA reads as TGTGCCAGCAGTTTCGACGGCAATCAGCCCCAGCATTTT. This codes for CASSFDGNQPQHF.

The chain combines TRBV27 with TRBJ1-4, with 11 bases fitting TRBD1. CDR1 is MNHEY and CDR2 is SMNVEV in the germline V gene (reference sequence). The CDR3 has 14 residues. V lost 5 bases, J lost 7 bases, and 3 bases stayed unmatched. The CDR3, as DNA: TGTGCCAGCAGTACGGGACAGGGGGGTGAAAAACTGTTTTTT. Encoded protein: CASSTGQGGEKLFF.

Concerning this clone itself: A much larger clone differs from this one at a single base, so this may be a read error. This chain uses TRBV13 with TRBJ1-2, with 7 bases lining up with TRBD1. The length of the CDR3 is 13 residues. CDR1 is PRHDT, CDR2 FYEKMQ, per germline (reference sequence). Here the CDR3 reads CAGSGDREAGYTF. CDR3 sequence (DNA): TGTGCCGGCAGCGGCGACAGGGAGGCTGGCTACACCTTC.

The V call is TRBV27, the J call TRBJ1-5, with D perhaps TRBD1 (5 bases). Germline loops: CDR1 MNHEY, CDR2 SMNVEV (reference sequence). Deletions cut 7 bases from V and 2 bases from J, with 15 bases between. This CDR3 contains 15 residues. The CDR3 DNA sequence: TGTGCCAGCAACAACGGGGCAGGCGGCAATCAGCCCCAGCATTTT. Its protein is CASNNGAGGNQPQHF.

V and J are TRBV7-9 and TRBJ2-7, with D unclear. The CDR3 has 15 amino acids. The V gene lost 11 bases and the J gene lost 5 bases, with 25 bases spanning the gap. The germline CDR1 and CDR2 sequences are SEHNR and FQNEAQ (reference sequence). CDR3 nucleotide sequence: TGTGCCTCCGCCCCGGGTTCCAACCCTTATCACGAGCAGTACTTC. It yields the protein CASAPGSNPYHEQYF.

The rearrangement joins TRBV18 to TRBJ2-1, with 12 nucleotides matching TRBD2. From germline, CDR1 is KGHSH and CDR2 LQKENI. The CDR3 length is 17 residues. V lost 3 bases, J lost 8 bases, and 11 bases stayed unmatched. Here the CDR3 reads CASSPELAGGLGDEQFF. CDR3 sequence (DNA): TGTGCCAGCTCACCCGAACTAGCGGGGGGCCTCGGGGATGAGCAGTTCTTC.

The sample holds a few counts of this clone. The V and J genes are TRBV19 and TRBJ2-1; 9 bases line up with TRBD2. After removal of 5 bases from V and 0 bases from J, the junction contained 5 bases not matched to a gene. The germline CDR1 and CDR2 sequences are LNHDA and SQIVND (reference sequence). The CDR3 covers 16 residues. The CDR3 DNA sequence: TGTGCCAGTAGTGGGACTAGCTTCAGCTCCTACAATGAGCAGTTCTTC. Its translation is CASSGTSFSSYNEQFF.

The V call is TRBV6-5, the J call TRBJ2-7; either TRBD1 or TRBD2 may fit D (5 bases each). V gave up 6 bases and J gave up 1 base, with 10 bases separating them. This CDR3 is built from 13 residues. CDR1 MNHEY and CDR2 SVGAGI come from the germline V gene. Here the CDR3 reads CASSGTESYEQYF. CDR3 in DNA: TGTGCCAGCAGCGGGACCGAGTCCTACGAGCAGTACTTC.

V usage is TRBV28 and J usage is TRBJ1-5; D gene ambiguous. The V end lost 7 bases, the J end lost 5 bases, and 15 bases lay between the germline ends. This CDR3 has 14 residues. CDR1 MDHEN and CDR2 SYDVKM come from the germline V gene. CDR3 DNA sequence: TGTGCCAGCAAGAGCCACAGCTCCTATCAGCCCCAGCATTTT. It specifies CASKSHSSYQPQHF.

The chain links TRBV5-1 to TRBJ2-5, with 11 bases identical to TRBD2. The J call may be in error: the DNA end matches TRBJ2-7 better. This CDR3 spans 15 amino acids. Germline assignment: CDR1 SGHRS and CDR2 YFSETQ. This CDR3 reads CASSLRLAGTYEQYF. In nucleotides, the CDR3 is TGCGCCAGCAGCTTAAGACTAGCGGGGACCTACGAGCAGTACTTC.

This chain uses TRBV5-1 with TRBJ2-1; 12 bases are a match to TRBD2. CDR1 SGHRS and CDR2 YFSETQ come from the germline V gene. The CDR3 consists of 17 residues. The J segment lost 8 bases and the V segment lost 0 bases, leaving 9 bases of the junction unmatched. The CDR3 DNA follows: TGCGCCAGCAGCTTGGGGCCCTGGACTAGCGGGGCCGATGAGCAGTTCTTC. Translated, it gives CASSLGPWTSGADEQFF.

The chain combines TRBV9 with TRBJ2-3; the D call may be TRBD1 or TRBD2 (5 bases each). CDR1 is SGDLS, CDR2 YYNGEE, per germline. The V gene lost 0 bases and the J gene lost 4 bases, with 9 bases spanning the gap. This CDR3 is 14 amino acids long. CDR3 in DNA: TGTGCCAGCAGCGTAGGGGACCCAGCAGATACGCAGTATTTT. This translates into CASSVGDPADTQYF.

The chain combines TRBV14 with TRBJ2-5, with D possibly called TRBD1 or TRBD2 (5 bases each). The J call may be faulty, since TRBJ2-7 better matches the DNA end. Germline CDR1 SGHDN, CDR2 FVKESK. This CDR3 spans 15 amino acids. CDR3 bases: TGTGCCAGCAGCCAAGTTGGGGGACCCCTATACGAGCAGTACTTC. Encoded protein: CASSQVGGPLYEQYF.